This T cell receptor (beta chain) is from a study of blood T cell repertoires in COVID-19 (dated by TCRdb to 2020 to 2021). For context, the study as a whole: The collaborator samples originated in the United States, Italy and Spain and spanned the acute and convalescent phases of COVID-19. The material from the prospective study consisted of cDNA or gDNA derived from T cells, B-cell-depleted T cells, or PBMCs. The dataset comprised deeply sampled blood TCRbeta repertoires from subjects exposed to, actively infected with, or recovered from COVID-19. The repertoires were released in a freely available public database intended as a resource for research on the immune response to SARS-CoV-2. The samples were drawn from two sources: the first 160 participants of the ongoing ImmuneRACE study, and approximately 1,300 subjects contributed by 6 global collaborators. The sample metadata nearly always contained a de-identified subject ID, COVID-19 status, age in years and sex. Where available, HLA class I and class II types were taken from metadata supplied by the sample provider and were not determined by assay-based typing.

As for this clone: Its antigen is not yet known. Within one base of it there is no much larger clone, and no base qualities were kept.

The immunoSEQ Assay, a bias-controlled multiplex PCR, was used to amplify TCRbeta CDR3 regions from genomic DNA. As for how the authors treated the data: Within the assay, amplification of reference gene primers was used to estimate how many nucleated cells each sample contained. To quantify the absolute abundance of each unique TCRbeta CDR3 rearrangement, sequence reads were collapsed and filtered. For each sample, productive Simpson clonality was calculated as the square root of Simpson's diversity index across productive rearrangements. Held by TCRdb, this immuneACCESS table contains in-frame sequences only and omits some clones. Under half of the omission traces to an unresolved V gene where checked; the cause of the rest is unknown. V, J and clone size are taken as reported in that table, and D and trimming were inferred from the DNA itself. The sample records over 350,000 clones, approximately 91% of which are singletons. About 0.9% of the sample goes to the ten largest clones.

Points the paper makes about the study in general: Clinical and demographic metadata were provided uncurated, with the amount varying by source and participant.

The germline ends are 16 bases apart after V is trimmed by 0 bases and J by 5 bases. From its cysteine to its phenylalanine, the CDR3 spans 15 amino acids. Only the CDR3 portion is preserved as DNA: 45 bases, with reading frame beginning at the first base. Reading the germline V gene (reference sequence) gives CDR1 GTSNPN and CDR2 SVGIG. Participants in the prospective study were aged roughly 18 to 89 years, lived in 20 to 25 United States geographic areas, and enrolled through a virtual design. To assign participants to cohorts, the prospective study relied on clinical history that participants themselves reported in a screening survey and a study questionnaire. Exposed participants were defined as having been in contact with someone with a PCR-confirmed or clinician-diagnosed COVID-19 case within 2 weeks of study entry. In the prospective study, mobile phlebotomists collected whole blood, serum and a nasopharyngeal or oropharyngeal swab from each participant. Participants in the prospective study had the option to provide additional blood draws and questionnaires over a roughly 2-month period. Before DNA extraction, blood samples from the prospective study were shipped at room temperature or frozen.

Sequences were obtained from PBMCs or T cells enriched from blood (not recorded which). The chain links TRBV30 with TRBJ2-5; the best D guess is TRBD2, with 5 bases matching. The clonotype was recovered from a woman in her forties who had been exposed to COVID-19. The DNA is TGTGCCTGGAGTGTACTAAGAGGGTATGGGGAGACCCAGTACTTC. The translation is CAWSVLRGYGETQYF.